Below, 19 T cell receptor beta chains from the same sample are listed, as sequenced in a study of radiotherapy plus CTLA-4 blockade in lung cancer. Here immunoSEQ multiplex PCR was the method, and the copy in TCRdb shows in-frame clones only, minus some. The data show some 96,000 clones, around 88% seen once. The sample in question was peripheral blood, obtained from a patient treated with radiotherapy plus ipilimumab. The receptors were gathered from a human donor with non-small cell lung cancer that progressed on radiotherapy plus ipilimumab.

The J gene is TRBJ1-5, the V gene TRBV30, with D hard to call. The CDR3 spans 14 residues. V was trimmed by 2 bases and J by 0 bases, leaving 8 bases between them. CDR1 and CDR2 (germline): GTSNPN, SVGIG (reference sequence). CDR3 residues: CAWSTQVSNQPQHF. In DNA, the CDR3 is TGTGCCTGGAGTACTCAAGTTAGCAATCAGCCCCAGCATTTT. Using reference TRBV30 and TRBJ1-5 for the parts outside the CDR3, the full variable domain is SQTIHQWPATLVQPVGSPLSLECTVEGTSNPNLYWYRQAAGRGLQLLFYSVGIGQISSEVPQNLSASRPQDRQFILSSKKLLLSDSGFYLCAWSTQVSNQPQHFGDGTRLSIL.

This clone occurred once. This sequence joins TRBV6-1 and TRBJ2-1, with 8 bases identical to TRBD1. The CDR3 contains 12 residues. V shed 8 bases and J 14 bases; nucleotides not matched to a gene: 11. Germline CDR1 is MNHNS and CDR2 is SASEGT. The CDR3 nucleotides read TGTGCCAGCCGGACAGGGCCTATCGGGGAGTTCTTC. Encoded protein: CASRTGPIGEFF.

V usage is TRBV4-1 and J usage is TRBJ2-3; 11 bases are a match to TRBD2. The CDR3 has 15 amino acids. Germline V CDR1 and CDR2: MGHRA, YSYEKL. V lost 6 bases to trimming and J lost 2 bases; unmatched junction nucleotides: 4. The CDR3 nucleotides read TGCGCCAGCAGAATTAGCGGGAGGGCCACAGATACGCAGTATTTT. Translation: CASRISGRATDTQYF.

Only a few counts were recorded for this clone. The chain recombines TRBV5-1 with TRBJ1-3; 7 bases are shared with TRBD1. V lost 0 bases, J lost 3 bases, and 3 bases stayed unmatched. Germline V gene lookup returns CDR1 SGHRS and CDR2 YFSETQ. The CDR3 is 15 residues long. For the CDR3, the DNA is TGCGCCAGCAGCTTGGGACAGGGAGGTGGAAACACCATATATTTT. Amino acid sequence: CASSLGQGGGNTIYF.

The rearrangement links TRBV27 to TRBJ2-1; a weak D match, TRBD2 (5 bases). V dropped 5 bases and J dropped 7 bases, with 21 bases sitting between them. The germline V gene has CDR1 MNHEY and CDR2 SMNVEV (reference sequence). The CDR3 totals 16 residues. CDR3 coding DNA: TGTGCCAGCAGTCTCCCTACGGGGAGTGTAACGAATGAGCAGTTCTTC. Its protein product is CASSLPTGSVTNEQFF.

The chain has TRBV7-8 and TRBJ1-1; D possibly corresponds to TRBD1 (5 bases). CDR1 SGHVS and CDR2 FQNEAQ come from the germline V gene. Trimming shortened V by 1 base and J by 7 bases, and 13 bases separated the two germline ends. The CDR3 length is 14 residues. CDR3 nucleotide sequence: TGTGCCAGCAGCTTAGGTGGCGGGGGTGATGAAGCTTTCTTT. Translated: CASSLGGGGDEAFF.

A single count supports this clone. V usage is TRBV2 and J usage is TRBJ2-1; no clear D. CDR1 is SNHLY, CDR2 FYNNEI, per germline. There are 14 residues in the CDR3. V lost 8 bases and J 5 bases, leaving 16 bases between the germline ends. Here the CDR3 reads CASPGSPDHNEQFF. The CDR3 DNA sequence: TGTGCCAGCCCAGGAAGTCCAGATCACAATGAGCAGTTCTTC.

The rearrangement links TRBV6-6 to TRBJ2-7; 12 positions match TRBD2. The V gene end was trimmed by 10 bases and the J gene end by 2 bases; junction bases not matched to a gene: 9. Germline-derived CDR1 and CDR2 are MNHNY and SVGAGI (reference sequence). The length of the CDR3 is 15 residues. CDR3 sequence reads: CATIGTSGPTYEQYF. The CDR3 nucleotides are TGTGCCACCATTGGGACTAGCGGGCCCACCTACGAGCAGTACTTC.

The V gene is TRBV30, the J gene TRBJ2-7; D perhaps matches TRBD2 (6 bases). There are 13 residues in the CDR3. CDR1 is GTSNPN and CDR2 is SVGIG in the germline V gene (reference sequence). Deletions cut 8 bases from V and 4 bases from J, with 18 bases between. The CDR3 nucleotides read TGTGCCGGATGGAGGGAGAGTGAATACGAGCAGTACTTC. Residues: CAGWRESEYEQYF.

This rearrangement joins TRBV19 to TRBJ2-3; either TRBD1 or TRBD2 may supply D (5 bases each). CDR1 is LNHDA and CDR2 is SQIVND in the germline V gene (reference sequence). The V end was cut by 1 base, the J end by 4 bases, with 12 bases between. The CDR3 runs to 15 residues. CDR3 sequence reads: CASSIGGMRSDTQYF. The CDR3 DNA reads TGTGCCAGTAGTATAGGGGGGATGAGGTCAGATACGCAGTATTTT.

In nucleotides, the CDR3 is TGTGCCTGGAGGACAACAGGGAGATCGGGGGGCTACACCTTC. Amino acid sequence: CAWRTTGRSGGYTF. V gene TRBV30 combines with J gene TRBJ1-2; possible D gene TRBD1, 6 bases. Deletions cut 3 bases from V and 8 bases from J, with 19 bases between. Germline-derived CDR1 and CDR2 are GTSNPN and SVGIG (reference sequence). The CDR3 contains 14 residues.

This CDR3 reads CASSLNSVNEQFF. The DNA for the CDR3 is TGTGCCAGCAGCTTAAACAGCGTAAATGAGCAGTTCTTC. The chain employs TRBV11-2 and TRBJ2-1, with D unclear. This CDR3 has 13 amino acids. Germline V gives CDR1 SGHAT, CDR2 FQNNGV. Trimming removed 2 bases from V and 7 bases from J, with 9 bases in between.

This chain links TRBV6-1 with TRBJ2-1, with 10 bases matching TRBD2. V lost 6 bases to trimming and J lost 6 bases; unmatched junction nucleotides: 2. CDR3 length equals 13 residues. Germline V gene data show CDR1 as MNHNS and CDR2 as SASEGT. CDR3 DNA sequence: TGTGCCAGCAGGCTAGCGGGAGTCAATGAGCAGTTCTTC. Its translation is CASRLAGVNEQFF.

The V gene is TRBV11-2, the J gene TRBJ1-1; D gene ambiguous. Trimming took 1 base from V and 7 from J, leaving 10 bases between them. The CDR3 length is 13 residues. Germline CDR1 reads SGHAT; CDR2 reads FQNNGV. This CDR3 reads CASSLVRVGEAFF. CDR3 in DNA: TGTGCCAGCAGCTTAGTGAGGGTTGGTGAAGCTTTCTTT. Combining the CDR3 with reference TRBV11-2 and TRBJ1-1 gives the whole variable domain EAGVAQSPRYKIIEKRQSVAFWCNPISGHATLYWYQQILGQGPKLLIQFQNNGVVDDSQLPKDRFSAERLKGVDSTLKIQPAKLEDSAVYLCASSLVRVGEAFFGQGTRLTVV.

V gene TRBV2 combines with J gene TRBJ2-7, with TRBD1 matching 9 bases. Per germline, CDR1 SNHLY and CDR2 FYNNEI. With V trimmed by 6 bases and J by 4 bases, 10 bases remained unmatched. The CDR3 has 15 amino acids. CDR3 nucleotide sequence: TGTGCCAGCAGCCTTGGACAGGGGTATTTGTACGAGCAGTACTTC. This gives the protein CASSLGQGYLYEQYF.

This clone was seen a handful of times. The rearrangement joins TRBV5-6 to TRBJ1-1; possible D gene TRBD1, 5 bases. The germline V gene has CDR1 SGHDT and CDR2 YYEEEE. This CDR3 spans 12 amino acids. V gave up 3 bases and J gave up 8 bases, with 11 bases separating them. CDR3 sequence: CASSSGGSEAFF. The CDR3 nucleotides are TGTGCCAGCAGCTCCGGGGGATCAGAAGCTTTCTTT.

This chain links TRBV5-1 with TRBJ2-7; D remains unclear. Germline V gene lookup returns CDR1 SGHRS and CDR2 YFSETQ. This CDR3 region has 14 residues. V was shortened by 3 bases and J by 2 bases, with 12 bases between the two germline ends. This CDR3 is CASSWTDTTYEQYF. The CDR3 region has the DNA TGCGCCAGCAGCTGGACGGATACAACCTACGAGCAGTACTTC.

The chain has TRBV7-2 and TRBJ2-7; perhaps TRBD1 as D (6 bases). The CDR3 is 14 residues long. Trimming took 5 bases from V and 2 from J, leaving 13 bases between them. The germline V gene encodes CDR1 SGHTA and CDR2 FQGNSA. The CDR3 spells CASSTHTGTYEQYF. The CDR3 DNA reads as TGTGCCAGCAGCACCCATACAGGGACCTACGAGCAGTACTTC. Drawing the rest from reference TRBV7-2 and TRBJ2-7, the complete variable domain is GAGVSQSPSNKVTEKGKDVELRCDPISGHTALYWYRQSLGQGLEFLIYFQGNSAPDKSGLPSDRFSAERTGGSVSTLTIQRTQQEDSAVYLCASSTHTGTYEQYFGPGTRLTVT.

This clone has only a few counts. This chain joins TRBV18 and TRBJ1-2; TRBD1 matches 8 bases. Germline loops: CDR1 KGHSH, CDR2 LQKENI. The V gene end was trimmed by 6 bases and the J gene end by 7 bases; junction bases not matched to a gene: 10. The length of the CDR3 is 14 residues. The CDR3 DNA reads TGTGCCAGCTCCTCGGACAGGGCAAGGAGTGGCTACACCTTC. Translation: CASSSDRARSGYTF.